This T cell receptor (beta chain) was captured by sequencing in a study of blood T cells in healthy people across ages. Study-level points and caveats: Fewer expanded clones and more diversity marked long-lived versus aged donors. Unsorted PBMC material precluded a definitive naive versus antigen-experienced comparison.

The authors ran a second PCR of roughly 6 to 12 cycles using a sample-barcoded 5' primer and a J-beta primer mix. Unique molecular identifiers of 12 random nucleotides labeled each cDNA. Each CDR3 protein is one row after TCRdb ran MiXCR on the 5' RACE reads. This table holds 1.5 million to 2 million distinct CDR3 sequences, about 50% found once. Germline loops: CDR1 MDHEN, CDR2 SYDVKM. The CDR3 runs 13 residues. V gave up 7 bases and J gave up 6 bases, with 10 bases separating them. With regard to this clonotype: Its specificity is not known.

This chain links TRBV28 with TRBJ1-6; no firm D call. Sequences were obtained from blood. The TCR originated in a woman in her thirties or forties in good health. The CDR3 DNA follows: TGTGCCAGCAACACACCCGGTAATTCACCCCTCCACTTT. Translating it yields CASNTPGNSPLHF.